This note documents a single T cell receptor (beta chain) sequence. Its antigen is currently unknown. A much larger clone sits a single nucleotide away, making a read error possible. These data are taken from a study of regulatory T cells in long-lasting Graves disease. Study as a whole: Persistent cases were those of Graves' disease that involved over 5 years of antithyroid drugs with positive TSH receptor antibodies. Study outcomes and limitations: New patients shared approximately 930 public clonotypes, fewer than the 2,741 shared by persistent patients.

This CDR3 has 14 residues. Time point: persistent/refractory GD, antithyroid drugs over 5 years with positive TRAb. The TCR library was prepared using RNA isolated from PBMCs. The patient group derived from an endocrinology department in Xi'an, China. In building TCR beta libraries, iRepertoire HTBI primers were used together with Arm-PCR of CDR3 regions. TCRdb independently ran MiXCR on the multiplex PCR reads; one entry per CDR3 protein. The repertoire includes roughly 430,000 distinct CDR3 sequences, around 23% of them detected once, and roughly an eighth sits in the top ten. The input for sequencing was peripheral blood mononuclear cells (PBMCs), taken when the disease was refractory, from a patient treated with antithyroid drugs. This TCR came from a female donor with Graves disease. V and J are TRBV12-3 or TRBV12-4 and TRBJ2-5; D remains ambiguous. The CDR3 DNA follows: TGTGCCAGCAGTTTAGTAGGGATTGACAAGACCCGGTACTTC. Translating it yields CASSLVGIDKTRYF.